The next 27 T cell receptor beta chains were all read from a single sample in a study of regulatory T cells in long-lasting Graves disease. The time point here: persistent/refractory GD, antithyroid drugs over 5 years with positive TRAb. TCR sequences were obtained from RNA taken from PBMCs. Libraries of TCR beta came from iRepertoire HTBI primers plus Arm-PCR of CDR3 regions. Each CDR3 protein is one row after TCRdb ran MiXCR on the multiplex PCR reads. The table shows a few hundred thousand distinct CDR3 sequences, with less than 30% occurring only once. Sequenced material: peripheral blood mononuclear cells (PBMCs), taken when the disease was refractory, from a patient treated with antithyroid drugs. The receptors here all came from a woman aged 35 to 49 with Graves disease.

The genes are TRBV7-9 and TRBJ2-1, with D unresolved. Trimming stripped 5 bases from V and 6 bases from J, with 11 bases between. Germline V gene lookup returns CDR1 SEHNR and CDR2 FQNEAQ (reference sequence). The CDR3 extends over 13 amino acids. The CDR3 DNA is TGTGCCAGCAGCCGACCTTTCGGCAATGAGCAGTTCTTC. It specifies CASSRPFGNEQFF.

This clonotype came up many times. The chain employs TRBV28 and TRBJ1-2; 8 nucleotides line up with TRBD1. Germline CDR1 is MDHEN and CDR2 is SYDVKM. The CDR3 loop spans 13 amino acids. The CDR3 sequence: CATPGQGADGYTF. In DNA form, the CDR3 reads TGTGCTACACCGGGCCAGGGGGCGGACGGCTACACCTTC.

The chain has TRBV20-1 and TRBJ2-3, with a tentative D call TRBD2 (6 bases). The V and J ends lost 5 bases and 5 bases respectively, with 14 bases between them. Germline-derived CDR1 and CDR2 are DFQATT and SNEGSKA (reference sequence). The CDR3 loop spans 13 amino acids. CDR3 in amino acids: CSADREFRDTQYF. CDR3 coding DNA: TGCAGTGCTGACCGGGAGTTTAGAGATACGCAGTATTTT.

This clonotype was counted at least ten times. The CDR3 DNA sequence: TGTGCCAGCGCTGGAACTAACCAGCTTTGGACCCAGTACTTC. Amino acid sequence: CASAGTNQLWTQYF. The genes are TRBV2 and TRBJ2-5; D gene unclear. V lost 8 bases and J 7 bases, leaving 20 bases between the germline ends. Looked up from germline, CDR1 is SNHLY and CDR2 is FYNNEI. This CDR3 is built from 14 residues.

This clonotype was seen at least ten times. The V gene is TRBV2, the J gene TRBJ2-2; D is perhaps TRBD2 (6 bases). The CDR3 extends over 16 amino acids. Between the trimmed V and J ends, which lost 8 bases and 4 bases, there was a span of 20 bases. Germline CDR1 and CDR2: SNHLY and FYNNEI. CDR3 nucleotides: TGTGCCAGCGGCCCGGAGGAGCAGGGAGGCACCGGGGAGCTGTTTTTT. Translation: CASGPEEQGGTGELFF.

As to this clonotype: A much larger clonotype is one base distant, so this may be a read error. This rearrangement joins TRBV28 to TRBJ1-4; possibly TRBD1 for D (6 bases). Germline V gives CDR1 MDHEN, CDR2 SYDVKM. The CDR3 is 16 amino acids. CDR3 bases: TGTGTCAGCAGTTTATGGGGGCCCACAACTAATGAAAAACTGTTTTTT. Translated: CVSSLWGPTTNEKLFF.

This clonotype was seen repeatedly, ten times or more. V usage is TRBV12-3 or TRBV12-4 and J usage is TRBJ1-6; D not resolved. Trimming took off 3 bases at V and 9 bases at J, with 9 bases between the two ends. The CDR3 consists of 13 residues. CDR3 in amino acids: CASSFRGFSPLHF. CDR3 in DNA: TGTGCCAGCAGTTTCCGGGGATTTTCACCCCTCCACTTT.

The sample holds many counts of this clonotype. This chain uses TRBV6-1 with TRBJ2-2, with 11 bases lining up with TRBD2. V lost 7 bases, J lost 2 bases, and 9 bases stayed unmatched. CDR1 and CDR2 from the germline V gene are MNHNS and SASEGT. CDR3 length: 17 residues. This chain's CDR3 is CASKSLAGVGNTGELFF. CDR3 nucleotide sequence: TGTGCCAGCAAATCACTAGCGGGAGTCGGCAACACCGGGGAGCTGTTTTTT.

This clonotype was counted at least ten times. The rearrangement joins TRBV29-1 to TRBJ2-7; 9 nucleotides match TRBD2. The CDR3 consists of 13 residues. Unmatched junction bases numbered 6, after V lost 7 bases and J lost 2 bases. CDR1 SQVTM and CDR2 ANQGSEA come from the germline V gene. The CDR3 protein is CSALAGIAYEQYF. In nucleotides, the CDR3 is TGCAGCGCTCTAGCGGGAATAGCCTACGAGCAGTACTTC.

Details on this clonotype: A clone one base away is much larger, so this may be a read error. This chain uses TRBV6-2 or TRBV6-3 with TRBJ1-2, with D possibly being TRBD1 (6 bases). V lost 4 bases and J lost 4, with 22 bases in between. CDR1 and CDR2 (germline): MNHEY, SVGEGT. This CDR3 region has 17 residues. CDR3 amino acids: CASSSYLGGPGLYGYTF. DNA of the CDR3: TGTGCCAGCAGTTCCTACCTTGGGGGCCCCGGGCTCTATGGCTACACCTTC.

This chain connects TRBV6-1 to TRBJ2-2, with D perhaps matching TRBD1 or TRBD2 (5 bases each). V lost 5 bases to trimming and J lost 6 bases, with 7 bases between them. The CDR3 sequence is 12 residues long. Germline V gene lookup returns CDR1 MNHNS and CDR2 SASEGT. The CDR3 sequence: CASSRGAGELFF. In DNA, the CDR3 is TGTGCCAGCAGTAGAGGGGCCGGGGAGCTGTTTTTT.

In this sample, this clonotype turned up a few times. The V and J genes are TRBV7-9 and TRBJ2-5; D gene unclear. Trimming stripped 4 bases from V and 5 bases from J, with 23 bases between. Germline CDR1 is SEHNR and CDR2 is FQNEAQ (reference sequence). The CDR3 has 17 amino acids. CDR3 bases: TGTGCCAGCAGCTCAAAAACCTATACTAAGGGTGTGGAGACCCAGTACTTC. Protein: CASSSKTYTKGVETQYF.

This clonotype was counted many times. The chain uses TRBV9 and TRBJ1-3; weak D call: TRBD1 (6 bases). This CDR3 comprises 15 residues. Trimming removed 4 bases from V and 0 bases from J, with 11 bases in between. Germline V CDR1 and CDR2: SGDLS, YYNGEE. The CDR3 DNA sequence: TGTGCCAGCAGCAAAGGACAGAGCTCTGGAAACACCATATATTTT. It is translated as CASSKGQSSGNTIYF.

This chain uses TRBV20-1 with TRBJ2-3; D unclear. The CDR3 is 15 amino acids. Germline V gene sequence: CDR1 DFQATT, CDR2 SNEGSKA (reference sequence). The ends were cut back, 6 bases at V and 6 bases at J, with 22 bases in the middle. CDR3: CSAHVGTTPTDTQYF. The CDR3 nucleotides are TGCAGTGCCCACGTGGGAACAACCCCCACGGATACGCAGTATTTT.

This chain connects TRBV9 to TRBJ2-3; D may be TRBD2 (5 bases). Looked up from germline, CDR1 is SGDLS and CDR2 is YYNGEE. The CDR3 has 13 amino acids. Between the trimmed V and J ends, which lost 5 bases and 2 bases, there was a span of 9 bases. CDR3 in amino acids: CASREASTDTQYF. The CDR3 DNA reads as TGTGCCAGCAGGGAGGCCTCCACAGATACGCAGTATTTT.

The chain employs TRBV9 and TRBJ2-2; TRBD1 is a possible D gene (7 bases). The CDR3 is made up of 17 amino acids. V dropped 4 bases and J dropped 6 bases, with 22 bases sitting between them. Per germline, CDR1 SGDLS and CDR2 YYNGEE. CDR3 region: CASSSRTGLTGAGELFF. In DNA form, the CDR3 reads TGTGCCAGCAGCTCCCGGACAGGTCTGACGGGGGCCGGGGAGCTGTTTTTT. The full variable domain, rest sourced from reference TRBV9 and TRBJ2-2, is DSGVTQTPKHLITATGQRVTLRCSPRSGDLSVYWYQQSLDQGLQFLIQYYNGEERAKGNILERFSAQQFPDLHSELNLSSLELGDSALYFCASSSRTGLTGAGELFFGEGSRLTVL.

Only a few counts were recorded for this clonotype. The chain uses TRBV20-1 and TRBJ1-5; perhaps TRBD1 as D (6 bases). Trimming stripped 0 bases from V and 6 bases from J, with 12 bases between. The CDR3 sequence is 14 residues long. Looked up from germline, CDR1 is DFQATT and CDR2 is SNEGSKA (reference sequence). The CDR3, as DNA: TGCAGTGCTAGAGAACACAGGGTCGGTCAGCCCCAGCATTTT. Residues: CSAREHRVGQPQHF.

The V and J genes are TRBV7-9 and TRBJ1-4, with 7 bases identical to TRBD1. Germline loops: CDR1 SEHNR, CDR2 FQNEAQ (reference sequence). This CDR3 region has 16 residues. Trimming at V came to 5 bases and at J to 8 bases, leaving 14 bases not matched to a gene. The CDR3 region has the DNA TGTGCCAGCAGCCGAACCGCAGGGGGGCCGAGGGAAAAACTGTTTTTT. Its protein product is CASSRTAGGPREKLFF.

This clonotype appeared many times. The rearrangement joins TRBV5-1 to TRBJ1-1; D gene uncertain. The germline V gene has CDR1 SGHRS and CDR2 YFSETQ. CDR3 length: 14 amino acids. V was pared by 1 base and J by 3 bases, with 10 bases between. The CDR3 DNA is TGCGCCAGCAGCTTGACAGAGCGGGACACTGAAGCTTTCTTT. Translation gives CASSLTERDTEAFF.

This clonotype was recorded a few times. This chain connects TRBV13 to TRBJ2-3; D is uncertain. Trimming removed 4 bases at V and 2 bases at J, with 4 bases between. The CDR3 extends over 12 amino acids. CDR1 and CDR2 from the germline V gene are PRHDT and FYEKMQ (reference sequence). This CDR3 reads CASSSHTDTQYF. The CDR3 coding sequence is TGTGCCAGCAGCTCACACACAGATACGCAGTATTTT. Based on the CDR3 plus reference TRBV13 and TRBJ2-3, the full variable domain is AAGVIQSPRHLIKEKRETATLKCYPIPRHDTVYWYQQGPGQDPQFLISFYEKMQSDKGSIPDRFSAQQFSDYHSELNMSSLELGDSALYFCASSSHTDTQYFGPGTRLTVL.

In the case of this clonotype: A much larger clone differs from this one at a single base, so this may be a read error. CDR3: CASSIMDRVGHEQYF. CDR3 DNA sequence: TGTGCCAGCAGTATCATGGACAGGGTTGGCCACGAGCAGTACTTC. The V gene is TRBV28, the J gene TRBJ2-7; the match to TRBD1 covers 8 bases. This CDR3 comprises 15 residues. CDR1 and CDR2 from the germline V gene are MDHEN and SYDVKM. V lost 5 bases to trimming and J lost 5 bases; unmatched junction nucleotides: 11.

About this clonotype itself: The germline gene is not matched at one end of the junction; a read error may be the cause. The chain has TRBV20-1 and TRBJ1-1, with unresolved D. Germline CDR1 and CDR2: DFQATT and SNEGSKA (reference sequence). The CDR3 consists of 14 residues. The CDR3 is CSAILQSLNTEVFF. CDR3 coding DNA: TGCAGTGCTATCCTTCAGAGCCTGAACACTGAAGTTTTCTTT.

About this clonotype: This may come from a read error, since a much larger clone is one base off. The chain couples TRBV6-5 to TRBJ2-7; D not resolved. There are 14 residues in the CDR3. V was clipped by 0 bases and J by 2 bases, with 8 bases between them. Germline V CDR1 and CDR2: MNHEY, SVGAGI. The CDR3 is CASSYSPQTYEQYF. The DNA for the CDR3 is TGTGCCAGCAGTTACTCCCCACAGACCTACGAGCAGTACTTC.

V is TRBV30 and J is TRBJ2-5; 8 bases map to TRBD2. This CDR3 is built from 13 residues. Germline-derived CDR1 and CDR2 are GTSNPN and SVGIG (reference sequence). V dropped 1 base and J dropped 5; count of bases not matched to a gene: 3. CDR3: CAWSGLARETQYF. The CDR3 nucleotides are TGTGCCTGGAGTGGACTAGCGAGGGAGACCCAGTACTTC.

This clonotype occurred many times. V usage is TRBV28 and J usage is TRBJ2-7, with D tentatively TRBD2 (5 bases). V lost 3 bases to trimming and J lost 5 bases, with 14 bases between them. The CDR3 runs to 14 residues. The germline V gene has CDR1 MDHEN and CDR2 SYDVKM. For the CDR3, the DNA is TGTGCCAGCAGTTTGGACGGGAAACGCCACGAGCAGTACTTC. As protein: CASSLDGKRHEQYF.

At least ten counts were recorded for this clonotype. This chain connects TRBV11-2 to TRBJ2-7, with 8 bases identical to TRBD2. There are 17 residues in the CDR3. Germline V lookup: CDR1 SGHAT, CDR2 FQNNGV. The trim removed 5 bases at V and 7 bases at J, leaving 19 bases unmatched. The CDR3 nucleotides are TGTGCCAGCAGCGAGCCTCAGTTAGCGGGGTCCCCTCTGGAGCAGTACTTC. This translates into CASSEPQLAGSPLEQYF.

The count of this clonotype is one. The chain links TRBV10-3 to TRBJ2-5, with TRBD2 matching over 12 bases. Germline lookup yields CDR1 ENHRY and CDR2 SYGVKD. The CDR3 has 13 residues. V was pared by 8 bases and J by 5 bases, with 3 bases of the junction left unmatched. The CDR3 protein is CAIGLAGGETQYF. The CDR3 bases are TGTGCCATCGGGCTAGCGGGAGGGGAGACCCAGTACTTC.